This TCR beta chain was sequenced during a study of CD8+ T cells in alopecia areata. Findings of the study overall: With patients, TCR sharing proved less clear than in mice, a difference possibly related to HLA. Lesional scalp exceeded normal scalp in clonality, especially in alopecia totalis/universalis.

Investigators isolated RNA and reverse transcribed it into cDNA to act as the sequencing template. Assay used: immunoSEQ multiplex PCR; TCRdb lists only in-frame clones, some missing. The sample comprises 120,000 or so clones, roughly 50% of which are singletons, and about 11% rests with the top ten. Trimming shortened V by 5 bases and J by 0 bases, and 8 bases separated the two germline ends. Germline-derived CDR1 and CDR2 are SQVTM and ANQGSEA. CDR3 length: 13 amino acids. Alopecia areata patients had lesional scalp punch biopsies and peripheral blood taken from them. The sorting of PBMCs gave CD4+ and CD8+ T cells. This clone has a single count. Antigen: not known.

The sample comprised NKG2D-low CD8+ T cells sorted from blood. This chain joins TRBV29-1 and TRBJ2-4, with D hard to call. The origin of this receptor is a human donor with alopecia areata. CDR3: CSVYGLAKNIQYF. Here the CDR3 DNA reads TGCAGCGTTTATGGCCTAGCCAAAAACATTCAGTACTTC.